These 5 T cell receptor beta chains were sequenced from one sample in a study of blood T cell repertoires in COVID-19. Generated by immunoSEQ multiplex PCR, the TCRdb table keeps only in-frame clones and is missing some. The repertoire holds about 170,000 clones, with 80% to 85% as singletons. The sequenced material came from peripheral blood. The receptor source for this set is a human donor with acute or convalescent COVID-19. The donor label of this sample is uncertain.

The chain employs TRBV2 and TRBJ2-1, with 9 bases lining up with TRBD2. CDR3 length: 15 residues. V was clipped by 8 bases and J by 5 bases; unmatched bases: 10. Germline V gene sequence: CDR1 SNHLY, CDR2 FYNNEI. CDR3 sequence (DNA): TGTGCCAGCTTTGTGGCGGGGGGGCGAAACAATGAGCAGTTCTTC. Protein product: CASFVAGGRNNEQFF.

This rearrangement joins TRBV5-1 to TRBJ2-1; D may be TRBD2 (7 bases). Trimming shortened V by 0 bases and J by 10 bases, and 17 bases separated the two germline ends. Germline CDR1 and CDR2: SGHRS and YFSETQ. The CDR3 is made up of 15 amino acids. This CDR3 reads CASSLAGGGREEQFF. The CDR3 region has the DNA TGCGCCAGCAGCTTGGCGGGCGGGGGCCGAGAAGAGCAGTTCTTC. Full variable domain (missing parts from reference TRBV5-1 and TRBJ2-1): KAGVTQTPRYLIKTRGQQVTLSCSPISGHRSVSWYQQTPGQGLQFLFEYFSETQRNKGNFPGRFSGRQFSNSRSEMNVSTLELGDSALYLCASSLAGGGREEQFFGPGTRLTVL.

Turning to this clone: Other DNA sequences within the sample encode an identical CDR3. CDR3: CASSPSGQGYEQYF. CDR3 coding DNA: TGTGCCAGCTCACCTTCGGGACAGGGGTACGAGCAGTACTTC. The chain uses TRBV18 and TRBJ2-7; 10 bases fit TRBD1. V was clipped by 3 bases and J by 4 bases; unmatched bases: 3. The CDR3 extends over 14 amino acids. From germline, CDR1 is KGHSH and CDR2 LQKENI.

The chain uses TRBV12-3 or TRBV12-4 and TRBJ2-3; D remains ambiguous. The CDR3 totals 12 residues. Between the trimmed V and J ends, which lost 2 bases and 6 bases, there was a span of 6 bases. The CDR3 sequence: CASSLIGDTQYF. In DNA form, the CDR3 reads TGTGCCAGCAGTTTAATCGGGGATACGCAGTATTTT.

V is TRBV27 and J is TRBJ2-5; no reliable D call. The CDR3 is 13 residues long. The V and J ends lost 6 bases and 2 bases respectively, with 10 bases between them. Germline lookup yields CDR1 MNHEY and CDR2 SMNVEV (reference sequence). The chain's CDR3 is CASSIDKQETQYF. CDR3 nucleotide sequence: TGTGCCAGCAGCATAGACAAGCAAGAGACCCAGTACTTC.